The 9 T cell receptor beta chains presented below share a single source sample, sequenced in a study of shared clonotypes between healthy human individuals. TCRdb's table, derived via immunoSEQ multiplex PCR, lists solely in-frame clones and lacks some. The repertoire consists of roughly 2,500,000 clones, with 80% to 95% occurring once and the leading ten covering 0.36%. The sequenced sample consisted of naive CD4+ T cells from PBMCs. Subset: CD45RA+ positively selected. The source is a man between 18 and 35 years old in good health. Some clones in this sample may be carry-over from other donors' samples.

V is TRBV7-6 and J is TRBJ2-7, with a weak D call TRBD2 (7 bases). CDR1 is SGHVS and CDR2 is FNYEAQ in the germline V gene. CDR3 length equals 13 residues. Trimming took 5 bases from V and 6 from J, leaving 14 bases between them. CDR3 nucleotide sequence: TGTGCCAGCAGCCCGCAGGGAGGGGGCGAGCAGTACTTC. Amino acids: CASSPQGGGEQYF.

V usage is TRBV5-6 and J usage is TRBJ1-6, with unresolved D. CDR1 and CDR2 (germline): SGHDT, YYEEEE. This CDR3 contains 16 residues. Trimming pared 0 bases from V and 3 bases from J, leaving 10 bases between. The CDR3 nucleotides are TGTGCCAGCAGCTTGGGCGTCGGGGTCTATAATTCACCCCTCCACTTT. Its translation is CASSLGVGVYNSPLHF.

The chain carries TRBV28 and TRBJ2-3, with D uncertain. The germline gives CDR1 MDHEN, CDR2 SYDVKM. This CDR3 has 14 amino acids. V lost 7 bases to trimming and J lost 7 bases, with 18 bases between them. The CDR3 nucleotides read TGTGCCAGCACCGCCGGGCCCGAGACGAATACGCAGTATTTT. Translated: CASTAGPETNTQYF.

The rearrangement links TRBV6-6 to TRBJ2-1; 9 bases align to TRBD1. J lost 6 bases, V lost 6 bases, and 6 bases had no gene match. The CDR3 is made up of 14 amino acids. Looked up from germline, CDR1 is MNHNY and CDR2 is SVGAGI (reference sequence). CDR3 in amino acids: CASSGTGLANEQFF. CDR3 coding DNA: TGTGCCAGCAGCGGGACAGGGCTGGCCAATGAGCAGTTCTTC.

The CDR3 DNA sequence: TGTGCCAGCAGCAAGACAGGGGTTATGGAAAAACTGTTTTTT. Translated, it gives CASSKTGVMEKLFF. The genes are TRBV9 and TRBJ1-4, with 8 bases that match TRBD1. This CDR3 spans 14 amino acids. Trimming at V came to 4 bases and at J to 8 bases, leaving 7 bases not matched to a gene. CDR1 SGDLS and CDR2 YYNGEE come from the germline V gene.

This chain uses TRBV28 with TRBJ2-1; TRBD2 agrees at 8 bases. CDR1 and CDR2 from the germline V gene are MDHEN and SYDVKM. This CDR3 spans 16 amino acids. With 6 bases clipped from V and 0 bases from J, the junction kept 7 bases outside the gene matches. The CDR3 sequence: CASSSRGGSSYNEQFF. CDR3 nucleotide sequence: TGTGCCAGCAGCTCCCGGGGGGGCAGCTCCTACAATGAGCAGTTCTTC.

The CDR3, as DNA: TGCGCCAGCAGCGGAACGTGGACCATGAACACCGGGGAGCTGTTTTTT. It yields the protein CASSGTWTMNTGELFF. This chain connects TRBV5-1 to TRBJ2-2; D not certain. The CDR3 loop spans 16 amino acids. Germline-derived CDR1 and CDR2 are SGHRS and YFSETQ. V was cut by 4 bases and J by 1 base, with 14 bases left in between.

The chain combines TRBV6-5 with TRBJ2-4; 9 nucleotides match TRBD2. J was trimmed by 3 bases and V by 4 bases; bases with no gene match: 7. The CDR3 loop spans 16 amino acids. Looked up from germline, CDR1 is MNHEY and CDR2 is SVGAGI. In DNA, the CDR3 is TGTGCCAGCAGTTCGTACGCAGCGGGAGGCAAAAACATTCAGTACTTC. It codes for CASSSYAAGGKNIQYF.

The gene calls are TRBV6-5 and TRBJ1-4, with 9 bases fitting TRBD1. V dropped 2 bases and J dropped 8; count of bases not matched to a gene: 6. The CDR3 consists of 15 residues. CDR1 and CDR2 from the germline V gene are MNHEY and SVGAGI. The CDR3, as DNA: TGTGCCAGCAGTTACAGCTATGACAGGGGGGAAAAACTGTTTTTT. Translating it yields CASSYSYDRGEKLFF.